This T cell receptor beta chain was identified during a study of vaccination and CD4 T cells after COVID-19. Study-wide context: Diagnosis preceded the drawing of post-COVID samples by a median approximately 96 days (range 35 to 161). From HCoV-229E, HCoV-OC43, HCoV-NL63 and SARS-CoV-2, overlapping spike peptides were used to stimulate the cells.

Cultured CD4+ T-cell DNA underwent Oncomine TCR Beta short-read sequencing. TCRdb processed the PCR reads anew with MiXCR; each CDR3 protein has one entry. The data contain roughly 11,000 distinct CDR3 sequences, around 50% of them singletons. This clonotype was counted a few times. Antigen: not known. The germline CDR1 and CDR2 sequences are SGHTA and FQGNSA. V lost 5 bases, J lost 3 bases, and 10 bases stayed unmatched. The CDR3 runs 17 residues. The treatment: roughly ten-day PBMC culture with coronavirus spike peptide pools or control peptides (ViraFEST assay). Expansion of antigen-specific T cells with peptide pools by ViraFEST preceded sequencing of TCRs.

The sequencing input was CD4+ T cells from blood, cultured in vitro. The receptor was isolated from a human donor who had recovered from COVID-19. The chain links TRBV7-2 to TRBJ2-2; 9 nucleotides match TRBD1. DNA of the CDR3: TGTGCCAGCAGCACCCGAGGGACAGGGAAATACACCGGGGAGCTGTTTTTT. It encodes CASSTRGTGKYTGELFF. Together with reference TRBV7-2 and TRBJ2-2, the CDR3 gives the full variable domain: GAGVSQSPSNKVTEKGKDVELRCDPISGHTALYWYRQSLGQGLEFLIYFQGNSAPDKSGLPSDRFSAERTGGSVSTLTIQRTQQEDSAVYLCASSTRGTGKYTGELFFGEGSRLTVL.